Reported below is one T cell receptor beta chain. Its antigen is not known. These data originate in a study of T cell responses to AZD1222 COVID-19 vaccine. Study summary: Second doses at about 4 or about 12 weeks were pooled. Findings and caveats of the study: Donors skewed white British and female; clonal diversity was possibly underestimated. Epitopes outside B.1.351 and B.1.1.7 mutated regions reportedly drew nearly half of spike TCRs. Repertoire sampling happened only post peak T cell response.

Measured with immunoSEQ multiplex PCR; TCRdb has only the in-frame clones, and not every one. This table has more than 150,000 clones, roughly 91% appearing once. This CDR3 has 13 residues. CDR1 and CDR2 (germline): SGHNT, YENEEA. With 5 bases clipped from V and 2 bases from J, the junction kept 2 bases outside the gene matches. The sequenced sample was peripheral blood, obtained on day 0 of AZD1222 vaccination. This chain uses TRBV11-3 with TRBJ2-5; 7 bases line up with TRBD1. The receptor comes from an adult in good health. CDR3 sequence: CASSPGQQETQYF. DNA for the CDR3: TGTGCCAGCAGCCCGGGACAGCAAGAGACCCAGTACTTC.